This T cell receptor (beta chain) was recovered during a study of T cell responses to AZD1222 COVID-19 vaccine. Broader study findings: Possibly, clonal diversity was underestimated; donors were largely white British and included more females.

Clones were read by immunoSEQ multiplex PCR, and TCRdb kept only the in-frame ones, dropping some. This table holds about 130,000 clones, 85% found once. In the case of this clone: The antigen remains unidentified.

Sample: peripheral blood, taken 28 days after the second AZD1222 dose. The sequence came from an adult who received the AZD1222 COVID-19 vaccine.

In DNA, the CDR3 is TGTGCCAGCAGCTTGGCCGGGGACGGAGAGACCCAGTACTTC. It is translated as CASSLAGDGETQYF. The chain couples TRBV5-5 to TRBJ2-5; D might be TRBD1 or TRBD2, each matching 5 bases. This CDR3 region has 14 residues. The V gene lost 0 bases and the J gene lost 4 bases, with 10 bases spanning the gap. The germline V gene encodes CDR1 SGHKS and CDR2 YYEKEE (reference sequence). Full variable domain (outside the CDR3, taken from reference TRBV5-5 and TRBJ2-5): DAGVTQSPTHLIKTRGQQVTLRCSPISGHKSVSWYQQVLGQGPQFIFQYYEKEERGRGNFPDRFSARQFPNYSSELNVNALLLGDSALYLCASSLAGDGETQYFGPGTRLLVL.